The 20 T cell receptor beta chains listed next were all sequenced from one sample in a study of early T cells in non-severe SARS-CoV-2 infection. TCRdb redid the calling of the 5' RACE reads with MiXCR, one entry per CDR3 protein. The table has 70,000 to 85,000 distinct CDR3 sequences, approximately 13% seen once. The sequenced sample was whole blood. These receptors came from an adult who was a healthcare worker with PCR-confirmed SARS-CoV-2 infection or an uninfected control (not recorded which).

This clonotype occurred a few times. The chain uses TRBV9 and TRBJ2-4; D gene uncertain. The CDR3 sequence is 15 residues long. V lost 2 bases and J lost 0, with 9 bases in between. Germline assignment: CDR1 SGDLS and CDR2 YYNGEE. The CDR3 sequence: CASSVDPLAKNIQYF. Here the CDR3 DNA reads TGTGCCAGCAGCGTGGATCCTCTAGCCAAAAACATTCAGTACTTC.

This clonotype was picked up a small number of times. The CDR3 protein is CASSLARGGSEAFF. The DNA of the CDR3 is TGTGCCAGCAGTTTAGCGCGCGGGGGATCTGAAGCTTTCTTT. The V gene is TRBV12-3 or TRBV12-4, the J gene TRBJ1-1; the D gene is possibly TRBD1 (5 bases). The CDR3 loop spans 14 amino acids. V lost 0 bases, J lost 6 bases, and 11 bases lay in between.

The V gene is TRBV2, the J gene TRBJ2-7; D gene unclear. Germline CDR1 SNHLY, CDR2 FYNNEI. CDR3 length: 10 amino acids. The V gene lost 5 bases and the J gene lost 5 bases, with 4 bases spanning the gap. CDR3 sequence (DNA): TGTGCCAGCAGTTCTCACGAGCAGTACTTC. This sequence encodes CASSSHEQYF.

The chain combines TRBV27 with TRBJ2-2; perhaps TRBD1 as D (5 bases). The CDR3 spans 15 residues. Germline V gives CDR1 MNHEY, CDR2 SMNVEV (reference sequence). The V end was cut by 3 bases, the J end by 5 bases, with 13 bases between. CDR3 coding DNA: TGTGCCAGCAGTTTGTCTACCCAGGGAACCGGGGAGCTGTTTTTT. It encodes CASSLSTQGTGELFF.

This clonotype has ten or more counts. The chain links TRBV20-1 to TRBJ2-1, with a possible D match to TRBD2 (6 bases). This CDR3 has 14 residues. Trimming stripped 4 bases from V and 5 bases from J, with 15 bases between. CDR1 DFQATT and CDR2 SNEGSKA come from the germline V gene (reference sequence). This CDR3 reads CSAKEASAHNEQFF. In nucleotides, the CDR3 is TGCAGTGCTAAGGAGGCTAGCGCCCACAATGAGCAGTTCTTC.

The chain uses TRBV3-1 and TRBJ2-7; D perhaps matches TRBD2 (6 bases). V dropped 0 bases and J dropped 6 bases, with 12 bases sitting between them. CDR3 length equals 14 residues. Germline CDR1 reads LGHDT; CDR2 reads YNNKEL (reference sequence). The CDR3 protein is CASSQDVGTSEQYF. Here the CDR3 DNA reads TGTGCCAGCAGCCAAGATGTTGGGACTTCCGAGCAGTACTTC.

V and J are TRBV20-1 and TRBJ1-1; the D is unclear. V lost 0 bases and J 8 bases, leaving 16 bases between the germline ends. The CDR3 sequence is 14 residues long. The germline V gene has CDR1 DFQATT and CDR2 SNEGSKA (reference sequence). The CDR3 loop reads CSARDRLGKEEAFF. CDR3 sequence (DNA): TGCAGTGCTAGAGATAGGCTCGGGAAGGAAGAAGCTTTCTTT.

The chain has TRBV7-2 and TRBJ2-7; no reliable D call. Trimming cost V 1 base and J 3 bases, with 10 bases left between them. The germline V gene encodes CDR1 SGHTA and CDR2 FQGNSA. The CDR3 has 14 amino acids. In DNA form, the CDR3 reads TGTGCCAGCAGCTTAGATCCGGCCGTCTACGAGCAGTACTTC. Protein sequence: CASSLDPAVYEQYF.

The J gene is TRBJ2-6, the V gene TRBV29-1, with D possibly being TRBD1 (5 bases). CDR1 is SQVTM and CDR2 is ANQGSEA in the germline V gene. The CDR3 has 13 amino acids. The V gene lost 7 bases and the J gene lost 8 bases, with 15 bases spanning the gap. CDR3 DNA: TGCAGCGCAGCTGGGGCTTCTTCCAACGTCCTGACTTTC. Amino acid sequence: CSAAGASSNVLTF.

This clonotype was observed a handful of times. V and J are TRBV6-2 or TRBV6-3 and TRBJ2-7; TRBD2 agrees at 12 bases. Germline V CDR1 and CDR2: MNHEY, SVGEGT. The CDR3 has 15 amino acids. The V gene end was trimmed by 6 bases and the J gene end by 2 bases; junction bases not matched to a gene: 5. CDR3 in amino acids: CASSRGLAGPYEQYF. The CDR3 DNA is TGTGCCAGCAGCCGTGGACTAGCGGGGCCCTACGAGCAGTACTTC.

This chain joins TRBV3-2 and TRBJ1-1. TRBV3-2 counts as a pseudogene. CDR3 length: 12 amino acids. CDR3 in amino acids: CASSHDTARAFF. As DNA, the CDR3 is TGTGCCAGCAGCCATGACACAGCTCGGGCTTTCTTT.

In this sample, this clonotype turned up a few times. The chain joins TRBV2 to TRBJ2-1, with D uncertain. Between the trimmed V and J ends, which lost 8 bases and 6 bases, there was a span of 20 bases. In germline, CDR1 is SNHLY, CDR2 FYNNEI. The CDR3 length is 15 residues. The DNA of the CDR3 is TGTGCCAGCGGAATAGAGGTTGGGATCGGCAATGAGCAGTTCTTC. Protein: CASGIEVGIGNEQFF.

A few counts support this clonotype. The chain has TRBV12-3 or TRBV12-4 and TRBJ1-1, with D possibly TRBD1 on 6 matching bases. Trimming took off 7 bases at V and 7 bases at J, with 16 bases between the two ends. This CDR3 has 13 amino acids. CDR3 nucleotide sequence: TGTGCCAGCATGGGGGGGGGCTTGGGTGAAGCTTTCTTT. Translating gives CASMGGGLGEAFF.

This clonotype was seen more than once but under ten times. This chain joins TRBV7-2 and TRBJ2-7; 10 nucleotides agree with TRBD2. V was clipped by 1 base and J by 2 bases; unmatched bases: 11. The CDR3 has 18 residues. Germline CDR1 and CDR2: SGHTA and FQGNSA. CDR3 region: CASSLVPSGSYNAYEQYF. The CDR3 DNA reads as TGTGCCAGCAGCTTAGTCCCTAGCGGGAGTTATAACGCCTACGAGCAGTACTTC. The complete variable domain, with remaining parts taken from reference TRBV7-2 and TRBJ2-7, reads GAGVSQSPSNKVTEKGKDVELRCDPISGHTALYWYRQSLGQGLEFLIYFQGNSAPDKSGLPSDRFSAERTGGSVSTLTIQRTQQEDSAVYLCASSLVPSGSYNAYEQYFGPGTRLTVT.

This clonotype was found many times. V gene TRBV20-1 combines with J gene TRBJ1-2; tentative D call: TRBD1 (5 bases). V dropped 6 bases and J dropped 0 bases, with 11 bases sitting between them. The CDR3 runs to 13 residues. CDR1 is DFQATT, CDR2 SNEGSKA, per germline (reference sequence). CDR3: CSAPQGANYGYTF. The CDR3 region has the DNA TGCAGTGCACCTCAGGGAGCTAACTATGGCTACACCTTC.

V is TRBV5-5 and J is TRBJ1-5, with D perhaps TRBD1 (6 bases). V was clipped by 3 bases and J by 2 bases, with 12 bases between them. The CDR3 runs to 15 residues. The germline V gene encodes CDR1 SGHKS and CDR2 YYEKEE (reference sequence). The CDR3 region is CASSSEPGGNQPQHF. The CDR3 nucleotides read TGTGCCAGCAGCTCGGAACCAGGGGGCAATCAGCCCCAGCATTTT.

The chain combines TRBV5-1 with TRBJ1-1, with D unresolved. The CDR3 sequence is 14 residues long. Germline values: CDR1 SGHRS, CDR2 YFSETQ. The V end lost 6 bases, the J end lost 0 bases, and 12 bases lay between the germline ends. CDR3 DNA sequence: TGCGCCAGCACCGTCGAAGCTTTGAACACTGAAGCTTTCTTT. This translates into CASTVEALNTEAFF.

This clonotype was recorded a few times. The rearrangement links TRBV6-5 to TRBJ2-3, with 7 bases fitting TRBD2. The CDR3 covers 15 residues. V lost 7 bases, J lost 3 bases, and 10 bases stayed unmatched. CDR1 is MNHEY, CDR2 SVGAGI, per germline. For the CDR3, the DNA is TGTGCCAGCACCAAACGGGGGGACCCTACAGATACGCAGTATTTT. Its translation: CASTKRGDPTDTQYF.

V and J are TRBV7-9 and TRBJ2-7; 8 bases align to TRBD1. V dropped 5 bases and J dropped 2; count of bases not matched to a gene: 5. From germline, CDR1 is SEHNR and CDR2 FQNEAQ (reference sequence). CDR3 length: 14 amino acids. The CDR3: CASSLTGGTYEQYF. The CDR3 DNA follows: TGTGCCAGCAGCCTTACAGGGGGGACCTACGAGCAGTACTTC.

CDR3 region: CSAEPRDSYEQYF. In nucleotides, the CDR3 is TGCAGTGCTGAACCCAGGGACTCCTACGAGCAGTACTTC. The V and J genes are TRBV20-1 and TRBJ2-7, with a weak D call TRBD1 (5 bases). Germline V lookup: CDR1 DFQATT, CDR2 SNEGSKA (reference sequence). The CDR3 has 13 amino acids. Deletions cut 5 bases from V and 0 bases from J, with 11 bases between.